The present entry profiles one T cell receptor (beta chain) with its context. UMIs were included in TCR beta cDNA generated by 5'RACE template switching. Each CDR3 protein gets one entry in TCRdb, which reprocessed the 5' RACE reads and gives no DNA. This sample's clone table lists roughly 390,000 distinct CDR3 sequences. This entry belongs to a study of T cells expressing NK-cell markers. CDR1 LNHDA and CDR2 SQIVND come from the germline V gene (reference sequence). There are 14 residues in the CDR3. This TCR derives from a woman in her forties or fifties in good health. The chain uses TRBV19 and TRBJ2-5. The sample was blood T cells: a sorted CD56 or NKG2C T cell subset, CD4+ or CD8+ T cells, or bulk PBMC T cells (not recorded which). CDR3 in amino acids: CASSISGSKETQYF. Full variable domain (rest looked up from reference TRBV19 and TRBJ2-5): DGGITQSPKYLFRKEGQNVTLSCEQNLNHDAMYWYRQDPGQGLRLIYYSQIVNDFQKGDIAEGYSVSREKKESFPLTVTSAQKNPTAFYLCASSISGSKETQYFGPGTRLLVL.